Here is one TCR beta chain with its context. Its antigen is still unknown. TCRdb independently ran MiXCR on the reads; one entry per CDR3 protein. The sample carries approximately 140,000 distinct CDR3 sequences, about 10% recorded once. The data originate from a study of T cell repertoires in cytomegalovirus infection. Broader study findings: The cumulative frequency of public TCR beta families identified carriers of CMV plus the relevant HLA.

This CDR3 is built from 19 residues. Trimming took 1 base from V and 1 from J; bases not matched to a gene: 14. Germline V gene lookup returns CDR1 DFQATT and CDR2 SNEGSKA (reference sequence). The rearrangement uses TRBV20-1 and TRBJ2-4, with 9 bases identical to TRBD2. The clonotype comes from a human donor in good health (CMV status not recorded). Some clones in this sample may be carry-over from other donors' samples. The specimen was PBMCs. The CDR3 spells CSARVRGERTSVAKNIQYF. The CDR3, as DNA: TGCAGTGCTAGAGTCAGAGGGGAGAGGACTAGCGTCGCCAAAAACATTCAGTACTTC.